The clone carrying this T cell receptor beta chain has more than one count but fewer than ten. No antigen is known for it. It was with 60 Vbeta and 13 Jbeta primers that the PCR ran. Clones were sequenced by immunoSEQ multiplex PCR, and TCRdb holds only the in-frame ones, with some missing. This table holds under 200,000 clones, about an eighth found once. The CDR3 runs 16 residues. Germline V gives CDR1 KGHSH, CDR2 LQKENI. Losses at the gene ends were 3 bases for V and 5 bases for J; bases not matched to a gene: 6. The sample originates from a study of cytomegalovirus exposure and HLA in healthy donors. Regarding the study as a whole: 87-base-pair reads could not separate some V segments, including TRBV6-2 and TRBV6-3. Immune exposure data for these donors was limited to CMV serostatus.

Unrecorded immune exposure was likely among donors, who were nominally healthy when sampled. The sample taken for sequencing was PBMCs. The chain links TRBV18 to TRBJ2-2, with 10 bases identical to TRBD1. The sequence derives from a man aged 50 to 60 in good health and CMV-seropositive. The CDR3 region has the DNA TGTGCCAGCTCACCGCTGACGGGACAGGGGACCGGGGAGCTGTTTTTT. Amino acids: CASSPLTGQGTGELFF.